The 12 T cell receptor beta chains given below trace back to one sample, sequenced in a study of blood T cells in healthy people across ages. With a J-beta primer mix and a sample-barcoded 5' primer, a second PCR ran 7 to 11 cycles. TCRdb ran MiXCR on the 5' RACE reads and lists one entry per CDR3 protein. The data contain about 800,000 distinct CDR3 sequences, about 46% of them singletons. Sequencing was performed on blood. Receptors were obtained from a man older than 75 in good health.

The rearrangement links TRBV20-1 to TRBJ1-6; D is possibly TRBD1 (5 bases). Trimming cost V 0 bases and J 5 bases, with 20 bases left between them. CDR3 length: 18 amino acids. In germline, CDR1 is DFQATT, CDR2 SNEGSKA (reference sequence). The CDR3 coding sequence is TGCAGTGCTAGAGATTATATGAGGGGAATAAGGGATAATTCACCCCTCCACTTT. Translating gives CSARDYMRGIRDNSPLHF.

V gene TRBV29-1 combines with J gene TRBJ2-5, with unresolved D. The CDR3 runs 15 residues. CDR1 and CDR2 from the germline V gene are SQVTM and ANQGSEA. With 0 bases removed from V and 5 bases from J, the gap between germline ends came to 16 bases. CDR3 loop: CSVEDLDGLWETQYF. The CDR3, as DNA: TGCAGCGTTGAAGATCTCGATGGGCTGTGGGAGACCCAGTACTTC.

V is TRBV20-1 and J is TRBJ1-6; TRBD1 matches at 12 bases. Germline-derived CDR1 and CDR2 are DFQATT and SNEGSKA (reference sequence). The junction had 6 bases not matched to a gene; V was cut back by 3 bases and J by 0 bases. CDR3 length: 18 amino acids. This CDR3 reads CSASSGQGASSYNSPLHF. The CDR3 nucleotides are TGCAGTGCTAGTTCGGGACAGGGGGCGAGCTCCTATAATTCACCCCTCCACTTT.

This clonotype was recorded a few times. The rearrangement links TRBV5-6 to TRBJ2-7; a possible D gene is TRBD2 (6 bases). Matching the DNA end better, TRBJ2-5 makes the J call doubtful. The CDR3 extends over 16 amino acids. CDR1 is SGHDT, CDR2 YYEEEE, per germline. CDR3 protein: CASSGGLARVGETQYF. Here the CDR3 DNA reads TGTGCCAGCAGCGGGGGACTGGCCCGAGTAGGAGAGACCCAGTACTTC.

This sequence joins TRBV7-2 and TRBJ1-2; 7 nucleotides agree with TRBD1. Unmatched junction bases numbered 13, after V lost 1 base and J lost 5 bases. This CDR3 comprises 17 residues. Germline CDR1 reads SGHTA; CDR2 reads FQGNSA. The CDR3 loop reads CASSLGIGQGVSYGYTF. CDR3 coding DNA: TGTGCCAGCAGCTTAGGCATCGGCCAGGGGGTTAGTTATGGCTACACCTTC.

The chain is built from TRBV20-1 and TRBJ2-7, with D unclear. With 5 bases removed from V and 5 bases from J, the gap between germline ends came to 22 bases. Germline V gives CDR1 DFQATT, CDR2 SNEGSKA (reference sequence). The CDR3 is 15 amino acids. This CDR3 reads CSAGRGAYGPHEQYF. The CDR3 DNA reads TGCAGTGCTGGCCGAGGAGCGTACGGCCCCCACGAGCAGTACTTC.

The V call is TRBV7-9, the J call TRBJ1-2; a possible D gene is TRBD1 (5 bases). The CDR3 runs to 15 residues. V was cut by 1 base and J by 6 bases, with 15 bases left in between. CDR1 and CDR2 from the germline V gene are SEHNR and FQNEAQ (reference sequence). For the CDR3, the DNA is TGTGCCAGCAGCTTAGACGGGACGGCAGCGGATGGCTACACCTTC. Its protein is CASSLDGTAADGYTF.

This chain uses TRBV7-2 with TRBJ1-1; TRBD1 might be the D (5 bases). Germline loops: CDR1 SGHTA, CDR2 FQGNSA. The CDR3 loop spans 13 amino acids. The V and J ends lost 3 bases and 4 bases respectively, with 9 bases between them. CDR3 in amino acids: CASSFLGGTEAFF. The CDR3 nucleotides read TGTGCCAGCAGCTTTCTGGGGGGCACTGAAGCTTTCTTT.

The CDR3 coding sequence is TGCAGTGCTTTAAGGGGGCTCGGAGAGACCCAGTACTTC. This encodes CSALRGLGETQYF. This rearrangement joins TRBV20-1 to TRBJ2-5, with 7 bases lining up with TRBD1. The V and J ends lost 5 bases and 4 bases, in that order; junction bases with no gene match: 7. This CDR3 region has 13 residues. CDR1 and CDR2 (germline): DFQATT, SNEGSKA (reference sequence).

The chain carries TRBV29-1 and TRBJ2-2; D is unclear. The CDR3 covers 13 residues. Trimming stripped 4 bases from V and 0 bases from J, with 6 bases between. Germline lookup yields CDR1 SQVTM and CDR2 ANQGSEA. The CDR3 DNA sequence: TGCAGCGTTGTGAGCACGAACACCGGGGAGCTGTTTTTT. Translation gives CSVVSTNTGELFF.

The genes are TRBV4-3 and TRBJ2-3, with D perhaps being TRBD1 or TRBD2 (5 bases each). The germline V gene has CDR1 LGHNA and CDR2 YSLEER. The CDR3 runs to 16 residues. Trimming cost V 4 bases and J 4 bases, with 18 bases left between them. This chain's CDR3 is CASSPGTSSGPDTQYF. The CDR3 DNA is TGCGCCAGCAGCCCCGGGACCAGCTCGGGGCCAGATACGCAGTATTTT.

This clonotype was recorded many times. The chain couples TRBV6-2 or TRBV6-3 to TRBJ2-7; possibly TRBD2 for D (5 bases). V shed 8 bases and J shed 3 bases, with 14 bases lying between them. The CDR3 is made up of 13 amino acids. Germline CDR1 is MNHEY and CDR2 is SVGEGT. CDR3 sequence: CASGGLVNYEQYF. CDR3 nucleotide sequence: TGTGCCAGCGGCGGGCTAGTCAACTACGAGCAGTACTTC.